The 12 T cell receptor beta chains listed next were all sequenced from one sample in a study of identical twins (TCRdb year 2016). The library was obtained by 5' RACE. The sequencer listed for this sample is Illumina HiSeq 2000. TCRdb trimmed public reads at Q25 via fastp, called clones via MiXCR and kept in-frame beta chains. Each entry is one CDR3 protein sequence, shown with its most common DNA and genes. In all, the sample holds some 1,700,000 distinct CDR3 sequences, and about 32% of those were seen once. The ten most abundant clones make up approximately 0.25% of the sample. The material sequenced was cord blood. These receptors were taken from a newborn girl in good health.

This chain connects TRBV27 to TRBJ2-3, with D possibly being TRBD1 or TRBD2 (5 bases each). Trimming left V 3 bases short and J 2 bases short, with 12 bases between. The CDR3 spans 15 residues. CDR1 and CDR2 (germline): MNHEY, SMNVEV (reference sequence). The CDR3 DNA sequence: TGTGCCAGCAGTTTGAGGGGCCCCTCCACAGATACGCAGTATTTT. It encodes CASSLRGPSTDTQYF.

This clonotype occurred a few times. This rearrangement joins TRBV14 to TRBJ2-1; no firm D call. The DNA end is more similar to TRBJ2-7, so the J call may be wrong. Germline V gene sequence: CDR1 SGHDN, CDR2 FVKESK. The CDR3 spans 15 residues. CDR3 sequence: CASSQGLSSYNEQYF. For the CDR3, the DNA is TGTGCCAGCAGCCAAGGACTTAGCTCCTACAATGAGCAGTACTTC.

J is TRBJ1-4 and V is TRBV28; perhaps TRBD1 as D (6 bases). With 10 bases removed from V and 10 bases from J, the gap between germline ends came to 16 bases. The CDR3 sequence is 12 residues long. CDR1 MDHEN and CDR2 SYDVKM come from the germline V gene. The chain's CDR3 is CATTDSSTKLFF. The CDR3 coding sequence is TGTGCCACTACGGACAGTTCCACAAAACTGTTTTTT.

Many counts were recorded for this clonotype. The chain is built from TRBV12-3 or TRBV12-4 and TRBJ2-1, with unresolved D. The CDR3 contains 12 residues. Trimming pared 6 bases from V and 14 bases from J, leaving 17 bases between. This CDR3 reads CASSPELTLKFF. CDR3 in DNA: TGTGCCAGCAGCCCCGAACTCACACTTAAGTTCTTC.

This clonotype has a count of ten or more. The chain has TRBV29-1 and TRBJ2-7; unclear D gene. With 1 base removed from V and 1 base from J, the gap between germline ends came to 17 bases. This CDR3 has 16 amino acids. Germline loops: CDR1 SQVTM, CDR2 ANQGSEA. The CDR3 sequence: CSVEGHTQGLSYEQYF. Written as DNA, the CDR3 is TGCAGCGTTGAAGGTCACACTCAAGGGTTGTCCTACGAGCAGTACTTC.

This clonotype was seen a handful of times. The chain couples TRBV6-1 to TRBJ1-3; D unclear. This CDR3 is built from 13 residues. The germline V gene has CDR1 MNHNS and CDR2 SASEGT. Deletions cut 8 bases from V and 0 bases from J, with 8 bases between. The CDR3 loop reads CASGDHSGNTIYF. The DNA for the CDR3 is TGTGCCAGCGGCGACCACTCTGGAAACACCATATATTTT.

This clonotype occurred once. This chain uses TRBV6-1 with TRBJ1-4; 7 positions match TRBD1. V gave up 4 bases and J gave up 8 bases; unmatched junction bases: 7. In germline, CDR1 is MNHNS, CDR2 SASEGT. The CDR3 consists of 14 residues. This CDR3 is CASSGHYRGEKLFF. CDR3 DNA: TGTGCCAGCAGTGGACACTACAGGGGAGAAAAACTGTTTTTT.

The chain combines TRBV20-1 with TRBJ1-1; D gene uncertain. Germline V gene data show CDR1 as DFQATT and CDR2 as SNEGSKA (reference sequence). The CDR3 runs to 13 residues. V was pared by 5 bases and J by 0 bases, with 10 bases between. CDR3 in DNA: TGCAGTGCTCCACAACACCTGAACACTGAAGCTTTCTTT. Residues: CSAPQHLNTEAFF.

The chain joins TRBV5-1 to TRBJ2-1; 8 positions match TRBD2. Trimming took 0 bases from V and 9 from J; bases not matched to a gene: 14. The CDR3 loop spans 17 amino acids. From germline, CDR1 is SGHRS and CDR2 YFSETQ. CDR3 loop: CASSLAPTSDALSEQFF. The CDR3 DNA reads TGCGCCAGCAGCTTGGCCCCGACTAGCGATGCCCTAAGTGAGCAGTTCTTC.

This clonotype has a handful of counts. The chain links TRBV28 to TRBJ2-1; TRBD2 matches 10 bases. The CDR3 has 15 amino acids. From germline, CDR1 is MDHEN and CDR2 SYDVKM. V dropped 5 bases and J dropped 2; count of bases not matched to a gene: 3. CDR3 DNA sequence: TGTGCCAGCAGTGAAGCGGGAGGGGCCTACAATGAGCAGTTCTTC. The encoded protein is CASSEAGGAYNEQFF.

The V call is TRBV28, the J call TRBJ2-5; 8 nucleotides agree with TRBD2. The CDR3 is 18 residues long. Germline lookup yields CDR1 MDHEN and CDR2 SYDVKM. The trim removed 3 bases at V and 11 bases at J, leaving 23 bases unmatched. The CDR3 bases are TGTGCCAGCAGTTTGGGTCCCTTATTTCAGGCTACGACTAGCGTGCAGTACTTC. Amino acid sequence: CASSLGPLFQATTSVQYF.

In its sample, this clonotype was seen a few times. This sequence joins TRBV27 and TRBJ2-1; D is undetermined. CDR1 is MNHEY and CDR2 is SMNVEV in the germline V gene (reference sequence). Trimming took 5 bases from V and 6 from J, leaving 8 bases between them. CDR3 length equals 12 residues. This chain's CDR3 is CASSEDANEQFF. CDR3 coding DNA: TGTGCCAGCAGTGAAGATGCCAATGAGCAGTTCTTC.